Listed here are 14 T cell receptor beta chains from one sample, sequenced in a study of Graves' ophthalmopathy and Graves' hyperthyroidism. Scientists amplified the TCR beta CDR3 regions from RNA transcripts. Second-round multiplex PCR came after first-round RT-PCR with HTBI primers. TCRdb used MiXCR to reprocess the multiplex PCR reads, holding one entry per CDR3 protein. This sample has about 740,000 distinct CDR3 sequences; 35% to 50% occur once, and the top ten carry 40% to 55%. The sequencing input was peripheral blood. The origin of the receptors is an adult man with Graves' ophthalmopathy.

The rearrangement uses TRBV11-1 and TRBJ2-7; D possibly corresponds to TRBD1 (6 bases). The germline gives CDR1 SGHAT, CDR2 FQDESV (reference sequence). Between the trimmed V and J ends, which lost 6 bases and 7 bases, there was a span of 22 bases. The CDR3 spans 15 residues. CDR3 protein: CASSRLGQGLDEQYF. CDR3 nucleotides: TGTGCCAGCAGTCGATTAGGCCAGGGGCTGGATGAGCAGTACTTC. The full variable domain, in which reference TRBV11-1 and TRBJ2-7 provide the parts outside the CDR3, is EAEVAQSPRYKITEKSQAVAFWCDPISGHATLYWYRQILGQGPELLVQFQDESVVDDSQLPKDRFSAERLKGVDSTLKIQPAELGDSAMYLCASSRLGQGLDEQYFGPGTRLTVT.

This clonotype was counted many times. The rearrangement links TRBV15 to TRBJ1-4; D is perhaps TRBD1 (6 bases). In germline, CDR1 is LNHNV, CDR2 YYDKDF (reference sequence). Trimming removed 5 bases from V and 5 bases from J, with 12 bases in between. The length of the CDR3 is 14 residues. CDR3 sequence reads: CATSSHRVNEKLFF. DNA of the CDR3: TGTGCCACCAGCTCCCACAGGGTCAATGAAAAACTGTTTTTT.

CDR3 sequence reads: CSAVRGQPQHF. The CDR3, as DNA: TGCAGTGCTGTTAGGGGGCAGCCCCAGCATTTT. The chain links TRBV20-1 to TRBJ1-5; the D gene is possibly TRBD1 (6 bases). Germline assignment: CDR1 DFQATT and CDR2 SNEGSKA (reference sequence). V lost 5 bases to trimming and J lost 7 bases, with 9 bases between them. The CDR3 spans 11 residues.

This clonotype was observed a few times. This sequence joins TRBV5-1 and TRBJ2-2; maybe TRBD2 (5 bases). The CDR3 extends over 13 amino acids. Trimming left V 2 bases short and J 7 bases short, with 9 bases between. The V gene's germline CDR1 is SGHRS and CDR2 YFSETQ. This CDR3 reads CASSLSSNGELFF. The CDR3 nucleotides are TGCGCCAGCAGCTTATCTAGCAACGGGGAGCTGTTTTTT.

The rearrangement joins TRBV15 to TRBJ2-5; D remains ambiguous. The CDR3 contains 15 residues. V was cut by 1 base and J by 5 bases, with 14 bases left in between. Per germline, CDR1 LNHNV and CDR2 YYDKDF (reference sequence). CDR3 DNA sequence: TGTGCCACCAGCAGAGTGAGAAGGGCGATTGAGACCCAGTACTTC. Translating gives CATSRVRRAIETQYF.

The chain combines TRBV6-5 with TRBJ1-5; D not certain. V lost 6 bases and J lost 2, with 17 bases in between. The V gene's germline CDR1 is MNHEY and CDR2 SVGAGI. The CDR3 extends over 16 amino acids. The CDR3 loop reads CASRPEGGIGNQPQHF. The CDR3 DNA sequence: TGTGCCAGCAGGCCCGAGGGAGGAATAGGCAATCAGCCCCAGCATTTT.

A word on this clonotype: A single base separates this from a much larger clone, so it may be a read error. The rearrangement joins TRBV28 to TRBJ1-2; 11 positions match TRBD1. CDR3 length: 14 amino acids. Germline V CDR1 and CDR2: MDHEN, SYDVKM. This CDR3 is CACSLGQGAGGYTF. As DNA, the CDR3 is TGTGCCTGCAGTCTAGGACAGGGGGCTGGGGGCTACACCTTC.

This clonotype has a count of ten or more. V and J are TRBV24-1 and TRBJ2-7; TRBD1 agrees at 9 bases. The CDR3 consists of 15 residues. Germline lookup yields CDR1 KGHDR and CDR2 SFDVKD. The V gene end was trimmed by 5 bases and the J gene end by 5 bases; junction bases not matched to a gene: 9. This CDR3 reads CATSGASDRGNEQYF. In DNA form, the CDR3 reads TGTGCCACCAGTGGCGCCTCGGACAGGGGCAACGAGCAGTACTTC.

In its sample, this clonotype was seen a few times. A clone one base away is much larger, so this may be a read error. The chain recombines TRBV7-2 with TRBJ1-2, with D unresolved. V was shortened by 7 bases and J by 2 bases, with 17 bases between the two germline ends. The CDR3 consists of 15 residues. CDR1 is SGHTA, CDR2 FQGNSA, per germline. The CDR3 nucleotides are TGTGCCAGCATCAAGACGGGGAGGAACAACTATGGCTACACCTTC. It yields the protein CASIKTGRNNYGYTF. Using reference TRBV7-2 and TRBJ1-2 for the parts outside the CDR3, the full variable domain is GAGVSQSPSNKVTEKGKDVELRCDPISGHTALYWYRQSLGQGLEFLIYFQGNSAPDKSGLPSDRFSAERTGGSVSTLTIQRTQQEDSAVYLCASIKTGRNNYGYTFGSGTRLTVV.

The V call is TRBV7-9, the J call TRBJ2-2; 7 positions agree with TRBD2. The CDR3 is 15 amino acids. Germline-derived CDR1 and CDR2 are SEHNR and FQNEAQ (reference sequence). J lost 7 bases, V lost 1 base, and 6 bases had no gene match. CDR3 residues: CASSLVAGEVGELFF. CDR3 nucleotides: TGTGCCAGCAGCTTAGTTGCGGGAGAGGTCGGGGAGCTGTTTTTT.

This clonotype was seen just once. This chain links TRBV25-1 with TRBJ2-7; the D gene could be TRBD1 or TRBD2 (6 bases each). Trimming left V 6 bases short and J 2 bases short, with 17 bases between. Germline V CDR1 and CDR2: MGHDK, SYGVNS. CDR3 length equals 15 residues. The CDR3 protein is CASSDSLGGTYEQYF. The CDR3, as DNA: TGTGCCAGCAGCGACAGCCTAGGGGGGACCTACGAGCAGTACTTC.

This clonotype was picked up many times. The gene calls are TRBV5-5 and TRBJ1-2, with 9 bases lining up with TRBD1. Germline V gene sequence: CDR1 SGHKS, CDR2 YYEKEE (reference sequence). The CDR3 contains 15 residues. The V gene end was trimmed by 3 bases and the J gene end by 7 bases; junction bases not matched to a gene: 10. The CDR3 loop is CASSSGQGLGFGYTF. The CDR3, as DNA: TGTGCCAGCAGCTCTGGACAGGGGCTCGGGTTTGGCTACACCTTC.

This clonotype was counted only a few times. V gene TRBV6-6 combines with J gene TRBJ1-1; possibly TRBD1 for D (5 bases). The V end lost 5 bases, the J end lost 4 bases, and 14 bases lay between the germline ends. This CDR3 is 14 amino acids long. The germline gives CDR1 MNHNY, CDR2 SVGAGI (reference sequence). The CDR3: CASSLQTDTTEAFF. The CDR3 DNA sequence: TGTGCCAGCAGTCTCCAGACAGACACCACTGAAGCTTTCTTT.

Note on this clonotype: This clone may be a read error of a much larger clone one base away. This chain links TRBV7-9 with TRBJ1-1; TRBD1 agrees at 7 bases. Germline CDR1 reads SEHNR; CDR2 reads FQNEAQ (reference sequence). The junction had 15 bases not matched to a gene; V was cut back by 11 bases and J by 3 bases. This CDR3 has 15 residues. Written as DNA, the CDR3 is TGTGCCGGTAGTACCCTGACAGGGAGGGACACTGAAGCTTTCTTT. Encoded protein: CAGSTLTGRDTEAFF.